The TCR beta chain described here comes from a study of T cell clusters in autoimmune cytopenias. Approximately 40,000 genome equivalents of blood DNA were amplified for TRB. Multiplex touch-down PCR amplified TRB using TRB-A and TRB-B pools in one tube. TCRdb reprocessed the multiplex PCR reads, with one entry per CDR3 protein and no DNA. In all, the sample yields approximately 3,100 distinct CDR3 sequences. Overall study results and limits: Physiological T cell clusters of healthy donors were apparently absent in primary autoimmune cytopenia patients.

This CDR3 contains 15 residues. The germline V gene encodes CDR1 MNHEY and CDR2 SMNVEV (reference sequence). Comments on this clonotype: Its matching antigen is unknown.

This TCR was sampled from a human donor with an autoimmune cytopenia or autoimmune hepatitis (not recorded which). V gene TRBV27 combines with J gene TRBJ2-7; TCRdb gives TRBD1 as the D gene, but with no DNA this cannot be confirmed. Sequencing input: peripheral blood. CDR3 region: CASSPTGEGNYEQYF.